The clone carrying this T cell receptor beta chain came up a few times. Its matching antigen is unknown. This entry comes from a study of shared clonotypes between healthy human individuals. Original methodology: Filtering differed, since immunoSEQ gave only junction sequences and no quality scores. TCRdb's table, derived via immunoSEQ multiplex PCR, lists solely in-frame clones and lacks some. Clone size and the V and J calls come from that table; the DNA yielded D and trimming. The data show about 490,000 clones, with 65% to 80% seen just once and approximately 12% held by the top ten. Broader study findings: Measured sharing among donors was expected to vary with sequencing depth. Blood alone was sampled, and tissue repertoires likely differ.

Donation came from healthy HIV-negative adults that had no recent acute infections or vaccinations. Germline CDR1 reads MNHNY; CDR2 reads SVGAGI (reference sequence). The V and J ends lost 6 bases and 7 bases respectively, with 15 bases between them. The CDR3 totals 13 residues. The sequence was obtained from a woman in her thirties or forties in good health. Some clones in this sample may be carry-over from other donors' samples. The specimen sequenced was PBMCs. The chain links TRBV6-6 to TRBJ1-1; D possibly corresponds to TRBD1 (5 bases). This CDR3 reads CASRLGPGLEAFF. CDR3 nucleotide sequence: TGTGCCAGCAGACTAGGACCGGGGCTTGAAGCTTTCTTT.